The rows below give T cell receptor beta chains drawn from one sample of a study of blood T cell repertoires in COVID-19. The data were produced by immunoSEQ multiplex PCR, yet TCRdb's version contains in-frame clones alone and is incomplete. The sample has some 220,000 clones, around three quarters seen once; the top ten hold roughly 7%. Sequenced: peripheral blood. Every receptor here comes from a woman in her seventies with acute or convalescent COVID-19. The CDR3 runs from the conserved cysteine through the conserved F or W. A D gene is named only where the DNA matches it firmly. Clone sizes are given selectively: once, few, many, or a class where the clone is expanded.

J,V,D,size,CDR3,DNA
TRBJ1-2,TRBV25-1,NA,NA,CASSLGRSGYTF,TGTGCCAGTTCCTTGGGGAGGAGCGGCTACACCTTC
TRBJ1-4,TRBV6-1,NA,NA,CASSDALEKLFF,TGTGCCAGCAGTGATGCGTTAGAAAAACTGTTTTTT
TRBJ2-5,TRBV12-3/TRBV12-4,NA,NA,CASSQGVRETQYF,TGTGCCAGCAGTCAAGGGGTGCGAGAGACCCAGTACTTC
TRBJ2-2,TRBV30,TRBD1,NA,CALGLRDRANTGELFF,TGTGCCTTGGGACTCCGGGACAGGGCGAACACCGGGGAGCTGTTTTTT
TRBJ1-2,TRBV27,NA,NA,CASSLKGGNYGYTF,TGTGCCAGCAGTTTGAAAGGGGGAAACTATGGCTACACCTTC
TRBJ2-1,TRBV12-3/TRBV12-4,NA,NA,CASSLARGGEQFF,TGTGCCAGCAGTCTCGCTAGGGGAGGTGAGCAGTTCTTC
TRBJ2-1,TRBV21-1,NA,NA,CASSRETDSTNNEQFF,TGTGCCAGCTCTAGAGAGACAGACTCAACTAACAATGAGCAGTTCTTC
TRBJ2-5,TRBV27,NA,NA,CASSFEVNMPQYF,TGTGCCAGCAGTTTTGAGGTTAATATGCCCCAGTACTTC
TRBJ1-2,TRBV5-1,TRBD1,NA,CASSFTGTENGYTF,TGCGCCAGCAGCTTCACCGGGACAGAGAATGGCTACACCTTC
TRBJ1-1,TRBV24-1,TRBD1,NA,CATSKDRGEAFF,TGTGCCACCAGTAAGGACAGGGGTGAAGCTTTCTTT
TRBJ1-1,TRBV18,NA,NA,CASSQRQDTYTEAFF,TGTGCCAGCTCACAACGGCAGGACACGTACACTGAAGCTTTCTTT
TRBJ2-3,TRBV7-2,NA,NA,CASSTPLGRARDTDTQYF,TGTGCCAGCAGTACACCATTGGGCAGGGCTAGGGACACAGATACGCAGTATTTT
TRBJ1-1,TRBV18,TRBD1,few,CASSLGTDTEAFF,TGTGCCAGCTCCCTCGGGACAGACACTGAAGCTTTCTTT
TRBJ2-7,TRBV24-1,NA,NA,CATSDSPGYEQYF,TGTGCCACCAGTGATAGTCCCGGCTACGAGCAGTACTTC
TRBJ1-6,TRBV6-6,TRBD1,many,CASSQMGTASSNSPLHF,TGTGCCAGCAGTCAAATGGGGACAGCTTCGTCCAATTCACCCCTCCACTTT
TRBJ1-2,TRBV5-8,TRBD1,NA,CASHRGTGAPAIYGYTF,TGTGCCAGCCACCGGGGGACAGGGGCTCCCGCTATCTATGGCTACACCTTC
TRBJ2-1,TRBV6-1,TRBD2,NA,CASSEFSGGDSEQFF,TGTGCCAGCAGTGAGTTTAGCGGGGGGGACAGTGAGCAGTTCTTC
TRBJ2-4,TRBV6-2/TRBV6-3,TRBD2,few,CASSSRPSSGLAKNIQYF,TGTGCCAGCAGTTCCCGACCCTCTAGCGGTCTAGCCAAAAACATTCAGTACTTC
TRBJ2-7,TRBV5-1,TRBD2,NA,CASSLVSGAHYEQYF,TGCGCCAGCAGCTTGGTTAGCGGGGCCCACTACGAGCAGTACTTC
TRBJ2-1,TRBV5-1,TRBD2,NA,CASSLGGTSPYNEQFF,TGCGCCAGCAGCTTGGGGGGGACTAGCCCCTACAATGAGCAGTTCTTC
TRBJ1-2,TRBV12-3/TRBV12-4,NA,NA,CASSSTAGGYTF,TGTGCCAGCAGTTCGACAGCCGGAGGCTACACCTTC
TRBJ2-7,TRBV7-2,TRBD2,NA,CASSLVGTSGGYEQYF,TGTGCCAGCAGCTTAGTTGGGACTAGCGGGGGCTACGAGCAGTACTTC
TRBJ1-6,TRBV27,NA,NA,CASSLSLGGSPLHF,TGTGCCAGCAGTTTATCGTTGGGGGGATCACCCCTCCACTTT
TRBJ1-3,TRBV7-9,TRBD1,NA,CASSEGTGSRNTIYF,TGTGCCAGCAGCGAAGGGACAGGGAGTAGAAACACCATATATTTT
TRBJ1-1,TRBV7-8,TRBD1,many,CASSLRTGGMNTEAFF,TGTGCCAGCAGCCTAAGGACAGGGGGAATGAACACTGAAGCTTTCTTT
TRBJ1-1,TRBV20-1,NA,NA,CSASLSGLWNTEAFF,TGCAGTGCTAGTCTTAGCGGGCTATGGAACACTGAAGCTTTCTTT
TRBJ2-3,TRBV3-1/TRBV3-2,NA,once,CASSQDRQGGPDTQYF,TGTGCCAGCAGCCAAGATCGTCAGGGGGGTCCCGATACGCAGTATTTT
TRBJ2-5,TRBV5-6,NA,NA,CASSRNRETQYF,TGTGCCAGCAGCCGAAACAGGGAGACCCAGTACTTC
TRBJ1-4,TRBV5-1,NA,NA,CASSLDGGTEKLFF,TGCGCCAGCAGCTTGGATGGAGGGACCGAAAAACTGTTTTTT
TRBJ2-3,TRBV14,TRBD1,NA,CASSRKFDSGGADTQYF,TGTGCCAGCAGCCGAAAATTCGACTCAGGGGGCGCAGATACGCAGTATTTT
TRBJ2-2,TRBV5-4,TRBD2,NA,CASSFSTAGSTGELFF,TGTGCCAGCAGCTTCTCAACAGCGGGGAGCACCGGGGAGCTGTTTTTT
TRBJ2-7,TRBV24-1,TRBD1,NA,CATSDTSTGRSSYEQYF,TGTGCCACCAGTGACACCTCGACAGGGAGAAGCTCCTACGAGCAGTACTTC